This TCR beta chain derives from a study of blood T cell repertoires in COVID-19. Study context: T cells, B-cell-depleted T cells, or PBMCs provided the cDNA or gDNA that served as material.

During active infection, Seattle patients enrolled and were then monitored through disease. Trimming left V 5 bases short and J 0 bases short, with 10 bases between. CDR1 is MDHEN and CDR2 is SYDVKM in the germline V gene. The CDR3 runs to 15 residues. Methods used by the authors: Nucleated cell number was recorded as an estimate derived from reference gene primer amplification. The method was immunoSEQ multiplex PCR; TCRdb's version includes in-frame clones alone and lacks a portion of them. V and J calls and clone size are as listed in that table; D and trimming were resolved from the DNA. The table records about 180,000 clones, roughly 85% of them present only once.

The receptor comes from a woman aged 50 to 60 with COVID-19, enrolled during active disease. The V call is TRBV28, the J call TRBJ1-4, with D perhaps TRBD1 (6 bases). The sequenced sample was peripheral blood. CDR3: CASSGAGATNEKLFF. In DNA form, the CDR3 reads TGTGCCAGCAGTGGAGCAGGGGCAACTAATGAAAAACTGTTTTTT.